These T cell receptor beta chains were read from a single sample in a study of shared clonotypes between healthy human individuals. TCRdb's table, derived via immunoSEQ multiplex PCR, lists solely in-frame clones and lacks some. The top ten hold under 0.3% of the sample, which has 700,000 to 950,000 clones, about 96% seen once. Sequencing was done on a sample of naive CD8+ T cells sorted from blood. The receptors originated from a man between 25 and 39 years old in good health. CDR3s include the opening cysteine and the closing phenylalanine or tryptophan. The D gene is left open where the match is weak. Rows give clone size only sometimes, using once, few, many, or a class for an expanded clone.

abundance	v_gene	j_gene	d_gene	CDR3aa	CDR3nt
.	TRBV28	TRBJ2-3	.	CASSLFGSGGTDTQYF	TGTGCCAGCAGTTTATTTGGGAGTGGCGGCACAGATACGCAGTATTTT
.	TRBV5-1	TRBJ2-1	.	CASSLDTYYNEQFF	TGCGCCAGCAGCTTGGATACGTACTACAATGAGCAGTTCTTC
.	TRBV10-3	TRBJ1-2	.	CAITSFRDGYTF	TGTGCCATCACCTCCTTCAGGGATGGCTACACCTTC
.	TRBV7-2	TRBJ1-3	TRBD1	CASSLEVTGGVGNTIYF	TGTGCCAGCAGCTTAGAGGTTACAGGGGGCGTCGGAAACACCATATATTTT
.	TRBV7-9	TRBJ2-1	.	CASSRRLDTNNEQFF	TGTGCCAGCAGCCGGCGGCTAGATACCAACAATGAGCAGTTCTTC
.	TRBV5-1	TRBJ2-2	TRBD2	CASSLWTSISGELFF	TGCGCCAGCAGCTTGTGGACTAGCATATCCGGGGAGCTGTTTTTT
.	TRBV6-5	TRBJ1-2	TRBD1	CASSGQGGYGYTF	TGTGCCAGCAGCGGACAGGGAGGCTATGGCTACACCTTC
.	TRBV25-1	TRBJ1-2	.	CASSEHVLGGYTF	TGTGCCAGCAGTGAACACGTGCTCGGCGGCTACACCTTC
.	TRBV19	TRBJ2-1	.	CASESGAPSTYNEQFF	TGTGCCAGTGAGAGTGGGGCCCCTTCCACGTACAATGAGCAGTTCTTC
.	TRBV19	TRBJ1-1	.	CASSTSTEAFF	TGTGCCAGTAGTACAAGCACTGAAGCTTTCTTT
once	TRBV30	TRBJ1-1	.	CAWSPGTEAFF	TGTGCCTGGAGCCCGGGGACTGAAGCTTTCTTT
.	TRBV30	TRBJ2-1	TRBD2	CAWHMAGGYNEQFF	TGTGCCTGGCACATGGCGGGAGGGTACAATGAGCAGTTCTTC
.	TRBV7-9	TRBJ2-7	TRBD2	CASSSSGRGYEQYF	TGTGCCAGCAGTTCCAGCGGGAGAGGGTACGAGCAGTACTTC
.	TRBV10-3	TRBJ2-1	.	CAISDVADEQFF	TGTGCCATCAGTGACGTGGCGGATGAGCAGTTCTTC
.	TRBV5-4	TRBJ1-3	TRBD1	CASSPDRGYTIYF	TGTGCCAGCAGTCCCGACAGGGGTTACACCATATATTTT
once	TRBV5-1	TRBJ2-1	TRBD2	CASSHSGLAGENEQFF	TGCGCCAGCAGCCATTCGGGACTAGCGGGAGAGAATGAGCAGTTCTTC
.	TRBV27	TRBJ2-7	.	CASSLFGGLSYEQYF	TGTGCCAGCAGTTTATTCGGGGGCCTCTCCTACGAGCAGTACTTC
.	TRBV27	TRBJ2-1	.	CASRWRPLYNEQFF	TGTGCCAGCAGGTGGAGGCCCTTATACAATGAGCAGTTCTTC
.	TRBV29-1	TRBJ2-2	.	CSVEGGTDNTGELFF	TGCAGCGTTGAAGGAGGGACTGATAACACCGGGGAGCTGTTTTTT
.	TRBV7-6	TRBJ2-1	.	CASSDRSSYNEQFF	TGTGCCAGCAGCGACAGAAGCTCCTACAATGAGCAGTTCTTC
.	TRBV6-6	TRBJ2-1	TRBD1	CASSPRDRGENEQFF	TGTGCCAGCAGCCCCCGGGACAGGGGAGAGAATGAGCAGTTCTTC
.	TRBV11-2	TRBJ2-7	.	CASSFSGSYEQYF	TGTGCCAGCAGCTTTAGCGGTTCCTACGAGCAGTACTTC
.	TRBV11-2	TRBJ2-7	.	CASSLAQIGGYEQYF	TGTGCCAGCAGCTTAGCTCAGATAGGGGGCTACGAGCAGTACTTC
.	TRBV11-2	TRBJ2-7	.	CASSLLRGAYEQYF	TGTGCCAGCAGCTTGTTGCGGGGTGCCTACGAGCAGTACTTC
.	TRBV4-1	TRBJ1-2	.	CASSPSGVNGGYTF	TGCGCCAGCAGTCCCTCGGGGGTTAACGGTGGCTACACCTTC
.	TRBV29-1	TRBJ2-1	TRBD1	CSVDPGQGYNEQFF	TGCAGCGTTGATCCGGGACAGGGATACAATGAGCAGTTCTTC
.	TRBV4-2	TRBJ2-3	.	CASSQEGTDTQYF	TGTGCCAGCAGCCAAGAAGGAACAGATACGCAGTATTTT
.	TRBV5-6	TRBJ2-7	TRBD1	CASSLEGQAARYEQYF	TGTGCCAGCAGCTTGGAGGGACAGGCCGCCCGGTACGAGCAGTACTTC
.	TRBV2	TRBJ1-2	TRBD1	CVMGQGSHGYTF	TGTGTGATGGGACAGGGGAGTCATGGCTACACCTTC
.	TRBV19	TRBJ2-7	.	CASSIKGRGHEQYF	TGTGCCAGTAGCATAAAGGGCAGGGGCCACGAGCAGTACTTC
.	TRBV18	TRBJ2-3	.	CASSPNRDAEVRDTQYF	TGTGCCAGCTCCCCCAACCGGGACGCGGAGGTTAGGGATACGCAGTATTTT
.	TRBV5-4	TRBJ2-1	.	CASSRGPVEQFF	TGTGCCAGCAGCAGGGGACCTGTAGAGCAGTTCTTC
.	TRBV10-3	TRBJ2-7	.	CAIRPDGRESEQYF	TGTGCCATCAGGCCGGACGGACGGGAAAGCGAGCAGTACTTC
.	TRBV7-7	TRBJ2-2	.	CASSSGTTNTGELFF	TGTGCCAGCAGCTCCGGGACAACGAACACCGGGGAGCTGTTTTTT
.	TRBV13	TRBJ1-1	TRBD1	CASSLYRGNTEAFF	TGTGCCAGCAGCTTATACAGGGGGAACACTGAAGCTTTCTTT
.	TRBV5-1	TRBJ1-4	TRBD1	CASSLEQGGYSEKLFF	TGCGCCAGCAGCTTGGAACAGGGGGGTTACTCTGAAAAACTGTTTTTT
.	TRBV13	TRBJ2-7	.	CASSASSYEQYF	TGTGCCAGCAGCGCCAGCTCCTACGAGCAGTACTTC
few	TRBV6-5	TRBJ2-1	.	CASSYSGNEQFF	TGTGCCAGCAGTTACTCGGGTAATGAGCAGTTCTTC
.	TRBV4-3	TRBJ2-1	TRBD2	CASSHPKPGLAPLPTGNEQFF	TGCGCCAGCAGCCATCCCAAGCCGGGACTAGCCCCCCTTCCTACTGGCAATGAGCAGTTCTTC
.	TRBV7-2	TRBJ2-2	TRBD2	CASSLVGRLGRTNTGELFF	TGTGCCAGCAGCTTAGTTGGGCGGCTCGGGAGGACGAACACCGGGGAGCTGTTTTTT
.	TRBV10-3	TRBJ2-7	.	CAISELAIAYEQYF	TGTGCCATCAGTGAGTTGGCAATCGCCTACGAGCAGTACTTC
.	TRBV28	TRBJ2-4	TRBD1	CASSPFHRGQGNIQYF	TGTGCCAGCAGTCCTTTTCACAGGGGGCAGGGTAACATTCAGTACTTC
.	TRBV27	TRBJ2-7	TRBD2	CASSLGTSGRYEQYF	TGTGCCAGCAGTTTAGGGACTAGCGGGAGGTACGAGCAGTACTTC
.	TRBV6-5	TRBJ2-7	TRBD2	CASSYLAGYSHEQYF	TGTGCCAGCAGTTACTTAGCGGGATATTCCCACGAGCAGTACTTC
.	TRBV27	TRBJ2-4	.	CASGQEGLNIQYF	TGTGCCAGTGGACAGGAGGGTCTAAACATTCAGTACTTC
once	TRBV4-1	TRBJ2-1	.	CASSQVNRANEQFF	TGCGCCAGCAGCCAAGTTAACAGGGCTAATGAGCAGTTCTTC
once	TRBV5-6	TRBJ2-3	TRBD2	CASRAGTSGPQEQYF	TGTGCCAGCAGGGCCGGGACTAGCGGCCCACAAGAGCAGTATTTT
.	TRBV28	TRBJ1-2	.	CASSPRFGVVNYGYTF	TGTGCCAGCAGTCCCCGTTTTGGGGTTGTAAACTATGGCTACACCTTC
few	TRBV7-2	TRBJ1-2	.	CAKPGGGEFYGYTF	TGTGCCAAGCCGGGAGGAGGGGAGTTCTATGGCTACACCTTC
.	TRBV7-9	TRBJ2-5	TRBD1	CASSPQTGLQETQYF	TGTGCCAGCAGCCCACAGACAGGGCTCCAAGAGACCCAGTACTTC
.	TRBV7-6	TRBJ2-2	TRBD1	CASSPRLRDRVTGELFF	TGTGCCAGCAGCCCCCGCCTACGGGACAGGGTCACCGGGGAGCTGTTTTTT
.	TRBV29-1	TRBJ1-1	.	CSVEDQAKGEAFF	TGCAGCGTTGAAGATCAGGCGAAGGGTGAAGCTTTCTTT
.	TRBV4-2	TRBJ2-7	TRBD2	CASSQEVVTSGYEQYF	TGTGCCAGCAGCCAAGAAGTGGTGACTAGCGGCTACGAGCAGTACTTC
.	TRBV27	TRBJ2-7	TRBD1	CASSFGTGVYEQYF	TGTGCCAGCAGTTTTGGGACAGGGGTCTACGAGCAGTACTTC
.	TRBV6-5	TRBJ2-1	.	CASSYADYNEQFF	TGTGCCAGCAGTTACGCGGACTACAATGAGCAGTTCTTC
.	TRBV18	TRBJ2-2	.	CASSPFSTGSGSGVTGELFF	TGTGCCAGCTCACCGTTTTCCACAGGGTCGGGTAGCGGAGTCACCGGGGAGCTGTTTTTT
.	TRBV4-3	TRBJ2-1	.	CASSQDRGYYNEQFF	TGCGCCAGCAGCCAAGATCGGGGCTATTACAATGAGCAGTTCTTC
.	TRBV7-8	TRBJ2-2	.	CASSLVASSGELFF	TGTGCCAGCAGCTTAGTAGCTTCTTCCGGGGAGCTGTTTTTT
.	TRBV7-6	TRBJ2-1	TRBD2	CASSPLLFSGLAGGSSYNEQFF	TGTGCCAGCAGCCCGCTTCTATTCTCTGGGCTGGCGGGAGGGTCCTCCTACAATGAGCAGTTCTTC